The 21 T cell receptor beta chains in this list originate from one sample, sequenced in a study of cytomegalovirus exposure and HLA in healthy donors. The PCR was carried out with 60 Vbeta primers and 13 Jbeta primers. Sequencing used immunoSEQ multiplex PCR; TCRdb keeps in-frame clones, though not all of them. The repertoire holds over 150,000 clones, with approximately 84% as singletons. What was sequenced was PBMCs. These receptors were taken from a young man in good health and CMV-seropositive.

V usage is TRBV7-2 and J usage is TRBJ2-1; a possible D gene is TRBD2 (6 bases). The CDR3 length is 14 residues. Germline loops: CDR1 SGHTA, CDR2 FQGNSA. Between the trimmed V and J ends, which lost 1 base and 8 bases, there was a span of 12 bases. For the CDR3, the DNA is TGTGCCAGCAGCTTAGGGAAGCGGGTTGATGAGCAGTTCTTC. This translates into CASSLGKRVDEQFF. The complete variable domain, with remaining parts taken from reference TRBV7-2 and TRBJ2-1, reads GAGVSQSPSNKVTEKGKDVELRCDPISGHTALYWYRQSLGQGLEFLIYFQGNSAPDKSGLPSDRFSAERTGGSVSTLTIQRTQQEDSAVYLCASSLGKRVDEQFFGPGTRLTVL.

This chain uses TRBV5-1 with TRBJ2-2; TRBD2 might be the D (6 bases). V lost 4 bases and J 7 bases, leaving 14 bases between the germline ends. The CDR3 extends over 14 amino acids. Germline lookup yields CDR1 SGHRS and CDR2 YFSETQ. The CDR3 region is CASSTDYSGGELFF. CDR3 DNA sequence: TGCGCCAGCAGCACGGACTACAGCGGCGGGGAGCTGTTTTTT.

This clone was found once. V usage is TRBV7-3 and J usage is TRBJ1-1; D is unclear. The CDR3 contains 13 residues. Per germline, CDR1 SGHTA and CDR2 FQGTGA. The ends were cut back, 5 bases at V and 4 bases at J, with 11 bases in the middle. The CDR3 DNA reads as TGTGCCAGCAGCCGGGAGATTTCCACTGAAGCTTTCTTT. It specifies CASSREISTEAFF.

This clone has just one count. The identical CDR3 is also encoded by other nucleotide sequences in the sample. This chain connects TRBV27 to TRBJ1-2, with D possibly matching TRBD1 (5 bases). The CDR3 runs to 13 residues. V lost 2 bases, J lost 7 bases, and 11 bases lay in between. The V gene's germline CDR1 is MNHEY and CDR2 SMNVEV (reference sequence). DNA of the CDR3: TGTGCCAGCAGTTTAAGTCAGGGAAGTGGCTACACCTTC. Translating gives CASSLSQGSGYTF.

This sequence joins TRBV5-1 and TRBJ1-1; TRBD1 matches at 9 bases. Germline CDR1 reads SGHRS; CDR2 reads YFSETQ. The CDR3 totals 17 residues. J gave up 1 base and V 0 bases, and 7 bases lay outside the gene matches. The CDR3 protein is CASSLVGQGGGNTEAFF. In DNA, the CDR3 is TGCGCCAGCAGCTTGGTGGGACAGGGTGGTGGGAACACTGAAGCTTTCTTT.

This clone was picked up one time. This chain connects TRBV19 to TRBJ1-5; 11 bases match TRBD1. This CDR3 is 14 amino acids long. CDR1 is LNHDA, CDR2 SQIVND, per germline (reference sequence). Trimming at V came to 4 bases and at J to 6 bases, leaving 2 bases not matched to a gene. CDR3 region: CASSTGTGGQPQHF. The CDR3 region has the DNA TGTGCCAGTAGTACTGGGACAGGGGGTCAGCCCCAGCATTTT.

The chain couples TRBV7-2 to TRBJ2-7; D possibly corresponds to TRBD2 (6 bases). Trimming left V 5 bases short and J 3 bases short, with 11 bases between. Germline V gives CDR1 SGHTA, CDR2 FQGNSA. The length of the CDR3 is 13 residues. CDR3 nucleotides: TGTGCCAGCAGCCCTCTAGCGAGCTACGAGCAGTACTTC. Translation: CASSPLASYEQYF.

The chain couples TRBV10-3 to TRBJ2-7; the D is unclear. The CDR3 has 14 residues. The germline V gene encodes CDR1 ENHRY and CDR2 SYGVKD. Trimming removed 2 bases from V and 0 bases from J, with 8 bases in between. The chain's CDR3 is CAISELTLSYEQYF. CDR3 sequence (DNA): TGTGCCATCAGTGAGCTAACCCTCTCCTACGAGCAGTACTTC.

V gene TRBV5-1 combines with J gene TRBJ2-5; the match to TRBD1 covers 10 bases. Trimming took 0 bases from V and 4 from J; bases not matched to a gene: 3. This CDR3 is 15 amino acids long. CDR1 and CDR2 (germline): SGHRS, YFSETQ. The CDR3 coding sequence is TGCGCCAGCAGCTTGGTGACAGGGGGCGGAGAGACCCAGTACTTC. Translation: CASSLVTGGGETQYF.

This clone appeared a few times. This chain connects TRBV4-3 to TRBJ1-5; perhaps TRBD1 as D (5 bases). The CDR3 extends over 15 amino acids. Trimming took off 4 bases at V and 10 bases at J, with 20 bases between the two ends. Germline CDR1 LGHNA, CDR2 YSLEER. The CDR3 coding sequence is TGCGCCAGCAGCCGAGACCGGGACTCTAGGTACCCCCAGCATTTT. The encoded protein is CASSRDRDSRYPQHF.

In nucleotides, the CDR3 is TGTGCCAGCAGCGTACATTTGGGGACTAGCGGCACAGATACGCAGTATTTT. As protein: CASSVHLGTSGTDTQYF. This chain uses TRBV9 with TRBJ2-3; 10 nucleotides match TRBD2. The CDR3 is made up of 17 amino acids. V gave up 1 base and J gave up 1 base; unmatched junction bases: 6. Germline assignment: CDR1 SGDLS and CDR2 YYNGEE.

The J gene is TRBJ2-7, the V gene TRBV27; D remains ambiguous. V lost 3 bases to trimming and J lost 3 bases, with 9 bases between them. Germline V lookup: CDR1 MNHEY, CDR2 SMNVEV (reference sequence). This CDR3 contains 13 residues. The CDR3 loop reads CASSFAARYEQYF. In nucleotides, the CDR3 is TGTGCCAGCAGTTTCGCGGCCCGCTACGAGCAGTACTTC.

J is TRBJ1-1 and V is TRBV7-8; no clear D gene. Germline CDR1 and CDR2: SGHVS and FQNEAQ. This CDR3 comprises 13 residues. Trimming took off 5 bases at V and 0 bases at J, with 7 bases between the two ends. CDR3 DNA: TGTGCCAGCAGCACCGGGGTGAACACTGAAGCTTTCTTT. Encoded protein: CASSTGVNTEAFF.

CDR3 nucleotide sequence: TGCGCCAGCAGCCAAGATCATGGAATGGGCAGAAGCAATCAGCCCCAGCATTTT. Translation: CASSQDHGMGRSNQPQHF. The chain recombines TRBV4-3 with TRBJ1-5; D not resolved. The CDR3 has 18 residues. V was shortened by 0 bases and J by 1 base, with 16 bases between the two germline ends. CDR1 and CDR2 from the germline V gene are LGHNA and YSLEER.

This clone appeared a single time. This chain uses TRBV19 with TRBJ1-1; D gene unclear. The CDR3 spans 14 residues. V lost 0 bases and J lost 0, with 5 bases in between. Germline V CDR1 and CDR2: LNHDA, SQIVND (reference sequence). CDR3 sequence: CASSIDQMNTEAFF. The CDR3 nucleotides read TGTGCCAGTAGTATAGACCAGATGAACACTGAAGCTTTCTTT. Complete variable domain (other parts from reference TRBV19 and TRBJ1-1): DGGITQSPKYLFRKEGQNVTLSCEQNLNHDAMYWYRQDPGQGLRLIYYSQIVNDFQKGDIAEGYSVSREKKESFPLTVTSAQKNPTAFYLCASSIDQMNTEAFFGQGTRLTVV.

This chain uses TRBV2 with TRBJ1-1; TRBD1 matches 9 bases. Germline loops: CDR1 SNHLY, CDR2 FYNNEI. Trimming cost V 8 bases and J 5 bases; bases outside gene matches: 6. The CDR3 totals 13 residues. The CDR3 DNA reads as TGTGCCAGCGAGCGACAGGGGGAGACTGAAGCTTTCTTT. Amino acids: CASERQGETEAFF.

The rearrangement joins TRBV5-1 to TRBJ2-5; the D gene is possibly TRBD2 (5 bases). The CDR3 is 14 amino acids. V dropped 2 bases and J dropped 3 bases, with 11 bases sitting between them. Germline lookup yields CDR1 SGHRS and CDR2 YFSETQ. The CDR3 is CASSFFSAEETQYF. For the CDR3, the DNA is TGCGCCAGCAGCTTTTTTAGCGCAGAAGAGACCCAGTACTTC.

V and J are TRBV7-9 and TRBJ2-3; 7 nucleotides match TRBD2. CDR1 is SEHNR and CDR2 is FQNEAQ in the germline V gene (reference sequence). This CDR3 comprises 14 residues. The V and J ends lost 5 bases and 1 base, in that order; junction bases with no gene match: 3. Here the CDR3 DNA reads TGTGCCAGCAGCCTTACTAGCGGCACAGATACGCAGTATTTT. Amino acid sequence: CASSLTSGTDTQYF. The entire variable domain, with the rest obtained from reference TRBV7-9 and TRBJ2-3, is as follows: DTGVSQNPRHKITKRGQNVTFRCDPISEHNRLYWYRQTLGQGPEFLTYFQNEAQLEKSRLLSDRFSAERPKGSFSTLEIQRTEQGDSAMYLCASSLTSGTDTQYFGPGTRLTVL.

The chain uses TRBV9 and TRBJ2-2; 9 bases line up with TRBD2. Per the germline V gene, CDR1 is SGDLS and CDR2 is YYNGEE. The CDR3 is 17 residues long. J lost 7 bases, V lost 3 bases, and 13 bases had no gene match. In DNA, the CDR3 is TGTGCCAGCAGCGCCTCCCTTGTGCGGGAGGGCATCGGGGAGCTGTTTTTT. It codes for CASSASLVREGIGELFF.

The chain is built from TRBV11-3 and TRBJ2-2, with TRBD1 matching 8 bases. The ends lost 0 bases at V and 3 bases at J; junction bases unmatched: 6. Germline loops: CDR1 SGHNT, CDR2 YENEEA. This CDR3 is 17 amino acids long. The CDR3 is CASSLENWDRYTGELFF. The CDR3 bases are TGTGCCAGCAGCTTAGAGAATTGGGACAGGTACACCGGGGAGCTGTTTTTT.

Of note for this clone: Relative to the germline gene, one junction end is altered; a read error may explain this. This chain's CDR3 is CSSSISRDRGGYTF. In nucleotides, the CDR3 is TGTTCCAGCAGCATCTCCCGGGACAGGGGCGGCTACACCTTC. The J gene is TRBJ1-2, the V gene TRBV7-9; 10 nucleotides match TRBD1. This CDR3 is 14 amino acids long. Germline CDR1 reads SEHNR; CDR2 reads FQNEAQ (reference sequence).